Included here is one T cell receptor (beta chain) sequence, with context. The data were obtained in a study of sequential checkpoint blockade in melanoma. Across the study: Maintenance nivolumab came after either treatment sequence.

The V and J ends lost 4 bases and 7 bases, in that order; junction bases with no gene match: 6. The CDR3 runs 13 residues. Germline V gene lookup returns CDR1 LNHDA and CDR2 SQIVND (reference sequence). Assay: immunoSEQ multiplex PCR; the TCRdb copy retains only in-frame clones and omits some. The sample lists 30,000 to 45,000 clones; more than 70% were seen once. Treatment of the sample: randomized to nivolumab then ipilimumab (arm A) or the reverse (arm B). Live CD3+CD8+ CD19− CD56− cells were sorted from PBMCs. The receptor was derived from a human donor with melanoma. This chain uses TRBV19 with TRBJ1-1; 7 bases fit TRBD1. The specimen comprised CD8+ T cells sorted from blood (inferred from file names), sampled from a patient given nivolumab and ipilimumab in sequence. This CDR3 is CASSTGGVGEAFF. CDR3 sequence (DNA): TGTGCCAGTAGTACAGGGGGTGTGGGTGAAGCTTTCTTT.